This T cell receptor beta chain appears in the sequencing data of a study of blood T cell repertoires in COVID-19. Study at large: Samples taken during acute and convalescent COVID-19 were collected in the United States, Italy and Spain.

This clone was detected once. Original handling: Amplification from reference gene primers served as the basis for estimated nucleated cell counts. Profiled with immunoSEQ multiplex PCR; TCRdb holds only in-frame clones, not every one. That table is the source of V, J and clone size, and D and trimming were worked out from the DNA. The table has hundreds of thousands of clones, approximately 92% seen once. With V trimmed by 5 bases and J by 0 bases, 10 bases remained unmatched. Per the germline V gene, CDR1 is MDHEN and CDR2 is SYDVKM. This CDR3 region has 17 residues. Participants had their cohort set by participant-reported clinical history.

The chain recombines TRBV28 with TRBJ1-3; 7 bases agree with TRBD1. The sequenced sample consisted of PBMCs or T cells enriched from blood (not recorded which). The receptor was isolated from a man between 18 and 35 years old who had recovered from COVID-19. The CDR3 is CASSGHRGLLSGNTIYF. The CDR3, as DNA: TGTGCCAGCAGTGGACACAGGGGCCTCCTCTCTGGAAACACCATATATTTT.